The 25 T cell receptor beta chains listed next were all sequenced from one sample in a study of spatial heterogeneity in lung cancer. TCRdb itself ran the 5' RACE reads through MiXCR, one entry per CDR3 protein. The data contain some 43,000 distinct CDR3 sequences, roughly a tenth of them singletons. Time point reported: blood at routine non-recurrence follow-up after resection. This specimen was PBMCs, taken at follow-up. The source of these receptors is a female donor with early-stage non-small cell lung cancer.

The chain recombines TRBV7-9 with TRBJ2-7, with D perhaps being TRBD1 or TRBD2 (5 bases each). There are 15 residues in the CDR3. Germline V gives CDR1 SEHNR, CDR2 FQNEAQ (reference sequence). The germline V and J ends were trimmed by 5 bases and 4 bases, with 18 bases remaining between them. The DNA for the CDR3 is TGTGCCAGCAGCAATCCGGGACGGGTTGTATACGAGCAGTACTTC. This codes for CASSNPGRVVYEQYF.

The chain joins TRBV20-1 to TRBJ2-7; the D gene is possibly TRBD2 (5 bases). The CDR3 covers 13 residues. Germline CDR1 and CDR2: DFQATT and SNEGSKA (reference sequence). Trimming removed 5 bases at V and 3 bases at J, with 14 bases between. In DNA, the CDR3 is TGCAGTGCTTCTTGGGGAGTAGTCTACGAGCAGTACTTC. Protein sequence: CSASWGVVYEQYF.

The sample holds many counts of this clonotype. The V and J genes are TRBV5-4 and TRBJ1-1, with no clear D. Germline V lookup: CDR1 SGHNT, CDR2 YYREEE (reference sequence). With 0 bases removed from V and 1 base from J, the gap between germline ends came to 10 bases. The CDR3 is 15 amino acids. The CDR3 loop is CASSLVGEGNTEAFF. The CDR3 bases are TGTGCCAGCAGCTTGGTCGGGGAGGGGAACACTGAAGCTTTCTTT.

V is TRBV29-1 and J is TRBJ1-1; perhaps TRBD1 as D (6 bases). There are 14 residues in the CDR3. V lost 4 bases to trimming and J lost 1 base, with 13 bases between them. The germline V gene encodes CDR1 SQVTM and CDR2 ANQGSEA. The CDR3 DNA reads as TGCAGCGTTGGAGGAGGAGGGGGGAACACTGAAGCTTTCTTT. Protein sequence: CSVGGGGGNTEAFF.

This clonotype was detected many times. The V call is TRBV30, the J call TRBJ1-5; D remains unclear. CDR3 length: 13 residues. Germline CDR1 GTSNPN, CDR2 SVGIG (reference sequence). With 0 bases removed from V and 4 bases from J, the gap between germline ends came to 7 bases. The CDR3 here is CAWSVNRNQPQHF. The CDR3 DNA reads as TGTGCCTGGAGTGTTAACCGAAATCAGCCCCAGCATTTT.

Worth noting for this clonotype: A much larger clone differs from this one at a single base, so this may be a read error. J is TRBJ1-5 and V is TRBV20-1, with D maybe TRBD1 (5 bases). The CDR3 has 14 residues. From germline, CDR1 is DFQATT and CDR2 SNEGSKA (reference sequence). In DNA form, the CDR3 reads TGCAGTGCCAAACCCCAGGGAAGCAATCGGCCCCAGCATTTT. Amino acid sequence: CSAKPQGSNRPQHF.

This clonotype was detected many times. This chain connects TRBV10-3 to TRBJ2-5, with D possibly being TRBD2 (5 bases). V was trimmed by 3 bases and J by 3 bases, leaving 14 bases between them. Germline V gives CDR1 ENHRY, CDR2 SYGVKD. The CDR3 has 15 residues. CDR3 in amino acids: CAISDAGRAKETQYF. The DNA for the CDR3 is TGTGCCATCAGTGATGCGGGCCGTGCCAAAGAGACCCAGTACTTC.

This clonotype was seen many times. The chain is built from TRBV19 and TRBJ1-5; D gene unclear. Trimming took 5 bases from V and 0 from J, leaving 11 bases between them. This CDR3 comprises 15 residues. From germline, CDR1 is LNHDA and CDR2 SQIVND (reference sequence). Here the CDR3 reads CASSPARHSNQPQHF. CDR3 coding DNA: TGTGCCAGTAGTCCCGCCAGGCATAGCAATCAGCCCCAGCATTTT.

The chain uses TRBV29-1 and TRBJ2-6; 16 bases map to TRBD2. Germline lookup yields CDR1 SQVTM and CDR2 ANQGSEA. Unmatched junction bases numbered 6, after V lost 8 bases and J lost 2 bases. The CDR3 consists of 17 residues. The CDR3 here is CSFGTSGGAAGANVLTF. The CDR3 coding sequence is TGCAGCTTCGGGACTAGCGGGGGGGCCGCTGGGGCCAACGTCCTGACTTTC.

This clonotype was picked up a small number of times. The chain is built from TRBV30 and TRBJ1-1; D might be TRBD1 (5 bases). Trimming left V 8 bases short and J 1 base short, with 14 bases between. This CDR3 spans 13 amino acids. Germline V gives CDR1 GTSNPN, CDR2 SVGIG (reference sequence). The CDR3 region is CAAGRRGNTEAFF. Here the CDR3 DNA reads TGTGCCGCTGGGAGAAGGGGGAACACTGAAGCTTTCTTT. Full variable domain (remainder filled in from reference TRBV30 and TRBJ1-1): SQTIHQWPATLVQPVGSPLSLECTVEGTSNPNLYWYRQAAGRGLQLLFYSVGIGQISSEVPQNLSASRPQDRQFILSSKKLLLSDSGFYLCAAGRRGNTEAFFGQGTRLTVV.

This clonotype was observed a few times. The rearrangement joins TRBV24-1 to TRBJ1-5; 7 bases agree with TRBD1. CDR3 size: 13 residues. The V and J ends lost 3 bases and 6 bases, in that order; junction bases with no gene match: 1. CDR1 KGHDR and CDR2 SFDVKD come from the germline V gene. The CDR3 nucleotides read TGTGCCACCAGTGATCGGACAGGTCAGCCCCAGCATTTT. Translated, it gives CATSDRTGQPQHF.

The chain couples TRBV5-6 to TRBJ2-3, with TRBD2 identical over 10 bases. The V segment lost 0 bases and the J segment 0 bases; nucleotides outside the gene matches: 10. CDR3 length: 19 amino acids. CDR1 and CDR2 from the germline V gene are SGHDT and YYEEEE. DNA of the CDR3: TGTGCCAGCAGCTTGGCGACAGGCTGGACTAGCGGAAGCACAGATACGCAGTATTTT. This gives the protein CASSLATGWTSGSTDTQYF.

This clonotype was picked up a small number of times. The rearrangement joins TRBV4-3 to TRBJ2-7; D possibly corresponds to TRBD1 (5 bases). With 3 bases removed from V and 0 bases from J, the gap between germline ends came to 9 bases. The CDR3 runs 14 residues. Germline CDR1 LGHNA, CDR2 YSLEER. DNA for the CDR3: TGCGCCAGCAGCCAGGGCAGGGTCTCCTACGAGCAGTACTTC. Its translation is CASSQGRVSYEQYF.

The gene calls are TRBV27 and TRBJ1-3, with D uncertain. CDR1 and CDR2 (germline): MNHEY, SMNVEV (reference sequence). The V and J ends lost 6 bases and 2 bases respectively, with 5 bases between them. This CDR3 has 12 amino acids. DNA of the CDR3: TGTGCCAGCAGACGCACTGGAAACACCATATATTTT. Translating gives CASRRTGNTIYF.

This clonotype was seen ten or more times. The V gene is TRBV5-1, the J gene TRBJ2-3, with D possibly matching TRBD2 (6 bases). Germline values: CDR1 SGHRS, CDR2 YFSETQ. CDR3 length: 15 amino acids. Trimming left V 1 base short and J 0 bases short, with 9 bases between. The DNA for the CDR3 is TGCGCCAGCAGCTTGAGCGGGTCTAGCACAGATACGCAGTATTTT. This codes for CASSLSGSSTDTQYF.

The table lists this clonotype with a few counts. This chain joins TRBV5-1 and TRBJ1-2; unclear D gene. In germline, CDR1 is SGHRS, CDR2 YFSETQ. Trimming shortened V by 4 bases and J by 0 bases, and 7 bases separated the two germline ends. The CDR3 spans 13 residues. CDR3 residues: CASSGETNYGYTF. The CDR3 bases are TGCGCCAGCAGCGGGGAGACTAACTATGGCTACACCTTC.

This clonotype has a handful of counts. This chain links TRBV27 with TRBJ2-7; the D is unclear. CDR3 length: 12 residues. V lost 8 bases and J lost 4, with 12 bases in between. The germline V gene has CDR1 MNHEY and CDR2 SMNVEV (reference sequence). CDR3 in DNA: TGTGCCAGCTCCGAACATCCTTACGAGCAGTACTTC. This gives the protein CASSEHPYEQYF.

This clonotype appeared a single time. The V call is TRBV28, the J call TRBJ1-1, with D perhaps matching TRBD1 (6 bases). The CDR3 has 16 residues. V shed 7 bases and J shed 6 bases, with 24 bases lying between them. Germline CDR1 and CDR2: MDHEN and SYDVKM. In DNA form, the CDR3 reads TGTGCCAGCAATCTTTGGGGGGCACCCTCTGTATCTGAAGCTTTCTTT. This gives the protein CASNLWGAPSVSEAFF.

The V call is TRBV6-2 or TRBV6-3, the J call TRBJ1-1; no clear D gene. This CDR3 comprises 13 residues. The V and J ends lost 8 bases and 0 bases respectively, with 10 bases between them. The germline V gene encodes CDR1 MNHEY and CDR2 SVGEGT. In DNA, the CDR3 is TGTGCCAGCGGAGAACAGATGAACACTGAAGCTTTCTTT. As protein: CASGEQMNTEAFF.

The chain has TRBV12-3 or TRBV12-4 and TRBJ1-6; TRBD1 aligns across 8 bases. Unmatched junction bases numbered 5, after V lost 4 bases and J lost 0 bases. The CDR3 loop spans 17 amino acids. As DNA, the CDR3 is TGTGCCAGCAGTTCGGACAGGGCCCGCTCCTATAATTCACCCCTCCACTTT. This gives the protein CASSSDRARSYNSPLHF.

This chain joins TRBV18 and TRBJ2-3, with 8 bases fitting TRBD2. Germline V lookup: CDR1 KGHSH, CDR2 LQKENI. This CDR3 has 16 amino acids. The ends lost 1 base at V and 3 bases at J; junction bases unmatched: 6. This CDR3 reads CASSPLKRGTTDTQYF. CDR3 sequence (DNA): TGTGCCAGCTCACCACTGAAGCGGGGGACGACAGATACGCAGTATTTT.

This clonotype was recorded at least ten times. The CDR3 DNA reads as TGTGCCAGCAGCCCATTTGAGGGAACGGGAAACATTCAGTACTTC. Its translation: CASSPFEGTGNIQYF. The rearrangement joins TRBV7-8 to TRBJ2-4; D is perhaps TRBD2 (5 bases). The germline V gene encodes CDR1 SGHVS and CDR2 FQNEAQ. CDR3 length: 15 residues. Trimming cost V 5 bases and J 6 bases, with 17 bases left between them.

This clonotype has ten or more counts. The chain couples TRBV7-9 to TRBJ2-1; tentative D call: TRBD2 (6 bases). Looked up from germline, CDR1 is SEHNR and CDR2 is FQNEAQ (reference sequence). This CDR3 has 14 residues. The ends were cut back, 5 bases at V and 6 bases at J, with 14 bases in the middle. The CDR3: CASSPQGGANEQFF. The CDR3 coding sequence is TGTGCCAGCAGCCCCCAGGGAGGAGCCAATGAGCAGTTCTTC.

In its sample, this clonotype was seen many times. The genes are TRBV11-2 and TRBJ2-6; possibly TRBD1 for D (5 bases). V was shortened by 1 base and J by 2 bases, with 18 bases between the two germline ends. The germline V gene has CDR1 SGHAT and CDR2 FQNNGV. This CDR3 contains 19 residues. In DNA form, the CDR3 reads TGTGCCAGCAGCTTAGGACGTGGCAGGGTCCGGGCTGGGGCCAACGTCCTGACTTTC. It encodes CASSLGRGRVRAGANVLTF. Combining the CDR3 with reference TRBV11-2 and TRBJ2-6 gives the whole variable domain EAGVAQSPRYKIIEKRQSVAFWCNPISGHATLYWYQQILGQGPKLLIQFQNNGVVDDSQLPKDRFSAERLKGVDSTLKIQPAKLEDSAVYLCASSLGRGRVRAGANVLTFGAGSRLTVL.

The chain has TRBV28 and TRBJ2-1; the match to TRBD2 covers 8 bases. J was trimmed by 10 bases and V by 5 bases; bases with no gene match: 16. The CDR3 runs 16 residues. CDR1 and CDR2 from the germline V gene are MDHEN and SYDVKM. For the CDR3, the DNA is TGTGCCAGCAGTCCGACTAGCGAGTCCTCCGGTCGAGAGCAGTTCTTC. This translates into CASSPTSESSGREQFF.